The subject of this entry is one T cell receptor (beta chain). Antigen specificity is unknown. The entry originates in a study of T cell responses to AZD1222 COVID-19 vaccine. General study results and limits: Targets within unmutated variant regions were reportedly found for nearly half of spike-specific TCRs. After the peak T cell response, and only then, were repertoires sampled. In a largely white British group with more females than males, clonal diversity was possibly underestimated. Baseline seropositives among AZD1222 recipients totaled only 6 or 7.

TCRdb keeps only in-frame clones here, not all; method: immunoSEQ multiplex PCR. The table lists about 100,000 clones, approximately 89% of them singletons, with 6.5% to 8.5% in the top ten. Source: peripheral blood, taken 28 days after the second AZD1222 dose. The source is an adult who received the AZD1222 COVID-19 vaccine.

CDR3 sequence reads: CASSMNSNQPQHF. Here the CDR3 DNA reads TGCGCCAGCAGCATGAATAGCAATCAGCCCCAGCATTTT. The rearrangement uses TRBV5-1 and TRBJ1-5; no firm D call. The CDR3 runs to 13 residues. The V end lost 4 bases, the J end lost 0 bases, and 5 bases lay between the germline ends. Germline CDR1 reads SGHRS; CDR2 reads YFSETQ.